This TCR beta chain appears in the sequencing data of a study of Graves' ophthalmopathy and Graves' hyperthyroidism. The germline V gene encodes CDR1 SGDLS and CDR2 YYNGEE. Trimming removed 0 bases from V and 1 base from J; junction bases left unmatched: 8. The CDR3 sequence is 17 residues long. In its sample, this clonotype was seen many times. RNA transcripts provided the template for amplifying TCR beta CDR3 regions. HTBI-primed first-round RT-PCR preceded second-round multiplex PCR. One entry per CDR3 protein, called by TCRdb with MiXCR from the multiplex PCR reads. The data contain 500,000 to 700,000 distinct CDR3 sequences, 22% of them singletons. Patients with other autoimmune diseases, uncontrolled infections, pregnancy or lactation were excluded. Reliance was placed on clinical symptoms, serum thyroxine, TRAb, thyroid ultrasound and orbital computed tomography for diagnosis.

This sequence originates from a woman under 30 with stable Graves' hyperthyroidism. Some clones in this sample may be carry-over from other donors' samples. Sequenced material: peripheral blood. The chain carries TRBV9 and TRBJ2-5; 8 bases fit TRBD2. In DNA form, the CDR3 reads TGTGCCAGCAGCGTAGTGGGGGCGGGAGGCCCCCAAGAGACCCAGTACTTC. Its protein is CASSVVGAGGPQETQYF.